The 21 T cell receptor beta chains listed next were all sequenced from one sample in a study of blood T cell repertoires in COVID-19. Data came from immunoSEQ multiplex PCR; TCRdb stores just in-frame clones and leaves some out. Among under 130,000 clones, approximately 76% were seen once, and the ten largest hold roughly a fifth. The sequenced material came from peripheral blood. The receptor source for this set is a woman aged 70-85 years with acute or convalescent COVID-19.

The chain combines TRBV19 with TRBJ2-1, with TRBD2 identical over 7 bases. Germline trimming cut 5 bases from V and 6 bases from J; bases unmatched to any gene: 7. Germline V gene data show CDR1 as LNHDA and CDR2 as SQIVND (reference sequence). This CDR3 region has 14 residues. The CDR3 protein is CASSYQRGSNEQFF. The CDR3 DNA sequence: TGTGCCAGTAGTTACCAGCGGGGAAGCAATGAGCAGTTCTTC.

The rearrangement uses TRBV28 and TRBJ1-5, with 10 bases that match TRBD1. CDR3 length equals 16 residues. Trimming cost V 8 bases and J 7 bases; bases outside gene matches: 14. Per the germline V gene, CDR1 is MDHEN and CDR2 is SYDVKM. The CDR3 loop reads CASSMTGGASGQPQHF. DNA for the CDR3: TGTGCCAGCTCTATGACAGGGGGCGCGTCGGGCCAGCCCCAGCATTTT.

The chain has TRBV29-1 and TRBJ2-2, with D possibly TRBD1 on 5 matching bases. V dropped 6 bases and J dropped 1 base, with 9 bases sitting between them. This CDR3 comprises 13 residues. The germline V gene encodes CDR1 SQVTM and CDR2 ANQGSEA. The CDR3 DNA reads as TGCAGCGTCGAGACAGAGAACACCGGGGAGCTGTTTTTT. Translating gives CSVETENTGELFF.

The sample holds one count of this clone. The chain joins TRBV6-1 to TRBJ1-6, with D uncertain. Germline CDR1 and CDR2: MNHNS and SASEGT. The CDR3 covers 15 residues. V was pared by 1 base and J by 8 bases, with 12 bases between. CDR3 amino acids: CASSEGTFGDSPLHF. The CDR3, as DNA: TGTGCCAGCAGTGAAGGCACCTTCGGAGATTCACCCCTCCACTTT.

The J gene is TRBJ1-2, the V gene TRBV6-2 or TRBV6-3; 7 bases fit TRBD1. CDR1 and CDR2 (germline): MNHEY, SVGEGT. The CDR3 spans 16 residues. V lost 6 bases and J lost 3; bases outside the gene matches: 13. Here the CDR3 DNA reads TGTGCCAGCAGCCCTGGACAGGACGGGTATCACTATGGCTACACCTTC. It is translated as CASSPGQDGYHYGYTF.

The chain joins TRBV27 to TRBJ1-6; D not resolved. The V gene's germline CDR1 is MNHEY and CDR2 SMNVEV (reference sequence). This CDR3 region has 14 residues. Trimming cost V 5 bases and J 14 bases, with 19 bases left between them. This chain's CDR3 is CASSPRGGRETLHF. The CDR3 region has the DNA TGTGCCAGCAGTCCCCGGGGAGGCCGCGAGACCCTCCACTTT.

V usage is TRBV28 and J usage is TRBJ2-4; 9 nucleotides align to TRBD2. The CDR3 consists of 18 residues. Germline lookup yields CDR1 MDHEN and CDR2 SYDVKM. The trim removed 3 bases at V and 0 bases at J, leaving 9 bases unmatched. The CDR3, as DNA: TGTGCCAGCAGTTTGCGGGGACTAGCAGAATTAGCCAAAAACATTCAGTACTTC. Translation: CASSLRGLAELAKNIQYF.

This clone was counted at least ten times. The genes are TRBV24-1 and TRBJ1-3; possibly TRBD1 for D (5 bases). V was trimmed by 5 bases and J by 0 bases, leaving 13 bases between them. CDR3 length: 16 residues. In germline, CDR1 is KGHDR, CDR2 SFDVKD. CDR3 loop: CATSGPAGPSGNTIYF. The CDR3 DNA follows: TGTGCCACCAGTGGGCCTGCAGGGCCCTCTGGAAACACCATATATTTT.

The chain couples TRBV11-2 to TRBJ1-1; unclear D gene. Germline V CDR1 and CDR2: SGHAT, FQNNGV. V lost 4 bases to trimming and J lost 0 bases, with 12 bases between them. The CDR3 is 15 residues long. The CDR3 sequence is CASSSGGGLNTEAFF. The CDR3 coding sequence is TGTGCCAGCAGCTCTGGAGGAGGCCTGAACACTGAAGCTTTCTTT.

The V call is TRBV5-4, the J call TRBJ1-2; 7 positions match TRBD1. The V segment lost 3 bases and the J segment 8 bases; nucleotides outside the gene matches: 7. The CDR3 has 13 amino acids. Germline assignment: CDR1 SGHNT and CDR2 YYREEE (reference sequence). The CDR3 DNA reads TGTGCCAGCAGCTCACCTCAGGGGGGCGGCTACACCTTC. It codes for CASSSPQGGGYTF.

This chain uses TRBV5-1 with TRBJ2-1; D possibly corresponds to TRBD1 (6 bases). Trimming cost V 2 bases and J 6 bases, with 18 bases left between them. Germline-derived CDR1 and CDR2 are SGHRS and YFSETQ. The CDR3 totals 16 residues. This CDR3 is CASSFRRVVRGNEQFF. The DNA of the CDR3 is TGCGCCAGCAGCTTCCGGCGGGTGGTCAGGGGCAATGAGCAGTTCTTC.

The chain recombines TRBV4-1 with TRBJ2-4, with 10 bases aligning to TRBD2. Germline V gives CDR1 MGHRA, CDR2 YSYEKL. The CDR3 has 20 residues. The J segment lost 0 bases and the V segment lost 1 base, leaving 12 bases of the junction unmatched. The CDR3 spells CASSQGLAGPVGGAKNIQYF. The CDR3 DNA reads as TGCGCCAGCAGCCAAGGACTAGCGGGCCCCGTTGGGGGAGCCAAAAACATTCAGTACTTC.

The V gene is TRBV18, the J gene TRBJ1-2, with 8 bases matching TRBD1. This CDR3 has 16 residues. Per germline, CDR1 KGHSH and CDR2 LQKENI. J was trimmed by 4 bases and V by 5 bases; bases with no gene match: 12. The CDR3 DNA follows: TGTGCCAGCTCATCAAGACAGGGGTCTCGGGGCTATGGCTACACCTTC. Encoded protein: CASSSRQGSRGYGYTF.

The gene calls are TRBV19 and TRBJ1-1, with TRBD1 matching over 7 bases. Unmatched junction bases numbered 7, after V lost 4 bases and J lost 5 bases. CDR1 LNHDA and CDR2 SQIVND come from the germline V gene (reference sequence). The CDR3 length is 14 residues. CDR3 loop: CASSRGGLLTEAFF. The CDR3 DNA is TGTGCCAGTAGTAGAGGGGGCTTGTTGACTGAAGCTTTCTTT.

The chain recombines TRBV10-3 with TRBJ2-1, with D tentatively TRBD1 (6 bases). Trimming removed 6 bases at V and 0 bases at J, with 9 bases between. In germline, CDR1 is ENHRY, CDR2 SYGVKD. This CDR3 comprises 14 residues. This CDR3 reads CAIRQGSSYNEQFF. The CDR3 DNA sequence: TGTGCCATCAGGCAGGGGAGCTCCTACAATGAGCAGTTCTTC.

The genes are TRBV10-2 and TRBJ2-5, with TRBD2 matching over 8 bases. V lost 6 bases and J lost 5; bases outside the gene matches: 11. CDR3 length equals 15 residues. Germline V CDR1 and CDR2: WSHSY, SAAADI. The CDR3 spells CASSGQRGLGETQYF. The CDR3 nucleotides read TGCGCCAGCAGCGGACAGCGGGGGCTGGGGGAGACCCAGTACTTC.

This clone was counted once. The J gene is TRBJ2-2, the V gene TRBV29-1; 8 bases map to TRBD1. CDR1 is SQVTM and CDR2 is ANQGSEA in the germline V gene. The trim removed 6 bases at V and 5 bases at J, leaving 5 bases unmatched. The CDR3 has 13 residues. The CDR3 DNA reads TGCAGCGTACTACAGGGGGTAACCGGGGAGCTGTTTTTT. It is translated as CSVLQGVTGELFF.

Comments on this clone: Germline is not matched at one junction end, which may reflect a read error. The chain couples TRBV10-3 to TRBJ2-1; 10 bases match TRBD1. The CDR3 runs to 12 residues. Germline values: CDR1 ENHRY, CDR2 SYGVKD. Here the CDR3 DNA reads TGTGCCATCAGTCTCGGGACAGGGGAGAGGGTCTTC. This gives the protein CAISLGTGERVF.

The chain joins TRBV5-4 to TRBJ1-2, with D perhaps TRBD1 (6 bases). Germline V gene data show CDR1 as SGHNT and CDR2 as YYREEE (reference sequence). V shed 1 base and J shed 4 bases, with 14 bases lying between them. The CDR3 has 15 amino acids. This CDR3 is CASSLLRGRAYGYTF. The CDR3 DNA follows: TGTGCCAGCAGCTTGTTGCGGGGGCGTGCCTATGGCTACACCTTC. Complete variable domain (other parts from reference TRBV5-4 and TRBJ1-2): ETGVTQSPTHLIKTRGQQVTLRCSSQSGHNTVSWYQQALGQGPQFIFQYYREEENGRGNFPPRFSGLQFPNYSSELNVNALELDDSALYLCASSLLRGRAYGYTFGSGTRLTVV.

On this clone itself: Since a much larger clone is just one base distant, this may be a read error. This chain links TRBV6-5 with TRBJ1-1; 7 bases line up with TRBD1. This CDR3 is 13 amino acids long. Unmatched junction bases numbered 1, after V lost 5 bases and J lost 1 base. Germline loops: CDR1 MNHEY, CDR2 SVGAGI. The CDR3 DNA sequence: TGTGCCAGCAGTAACAGGGGGAACACTGAAGCTTTCTTT. The encoded protein is CASSNRGNTEAFF.

The V and J genes are TRBV7-2 and TRBJ2-6; no firm D call. This CDR3 is 15 amino acids long. CDR1 SGHTA and CDR2 FQGNSA come from the germline V gene. Between the trimmed V and J ends, which lost 2 bases and 0 bases, there was a span of 5 bases. CDR3 sequence (DNA): TGTGCCAGCAGCTTAATGAGCTCTGGGGCCAACGTCCTGACTTTC. Translating gives CASSLMSSGANVLTF.